These 19 T cell receptor beta chains were sequenced from one sample in a study of OX40 agonist ivuxolimab in advanced cancers. The library was made by the immunoSEQ multiplex PCR assay. This is the immuneACCESS table as TCRdb keeps it, with only in-frame sequences that have V and J called. A part of the clones is gone; compared with another copy, unresolved V genes explain less than half, and the rest is unexplained. Here the sample has about 24,000 clones; 85% occur a single time. The ten largest clones take up 16% of the sample. Specimen: CD4+ or CD8+ T cells sorted from blood, collected in a trial of the OX40 agonist ivuxolimab. The source is an adult with an advanced solid tumor such as melanoma, head and neck, liver or kidney cancer.

This chain uses TRBV5-5 with TRBJ2-5; 7 bases line up with TRBD2. V gave up 1 base and J gave up 0 bases; unmatched junction bases: 6. The CDR3 covers 16 residues. Germline V gives CDR1 SGHKS, CDR2 YYEKEE (reference sequence). Written as DNA, the CDR3 is TGTGCCAGCAGCTTGACGGGACTAACGTACCAAGAGACCCAGTACTTC. Its translation: CASSLTGLTYQETQYF.

The chain links TRBV6-5 to TRBJ2-2; no firm D call. The CDR3 has 16 amino acids. V lost 0 bases and J 4 bases, leaving 12 bases between the germline ends. Germline CDR1 is MNHEY and CDR2 is SVGAGI. The CDR3 spells CASSYSMWGGTGELFF. CDR3 bases: TGTGCCAGCAGTTACTCGATGTGGGGTGGCACCGGGGAGCTGTTTTTT.

The chain carries TRBV7-2 and TRBJ2-7, with D possibly matching TRBD1 (6 bases). Germline CDR1 is SGHTA and CDR2 is FQGNSA. The V and J ends lost 0 bases and 6 bases respectively, with 15 bases between them. CDR3 length: 15 residues. CDR3 DNA sequence: TGTGCCAGCAGCTTAGCCGGGCAGGGGTGGGCCGAGCAGTACTTC. This encodes CASSLAGQGWAEQYF.

The chain recombines TRBV21-1 with TRBJ2-4; the D segment call TRBD1 is taken from the table without a DNA check. TRBV21-1 is labeled a pseudogene. The CDR3 runs to 20 residues. The CDR3 here is CASSKRKTGKGRLAKNIQYF. The CDR3 DNA reads as TGTGCCAGCAGCAAAAGGAAGACAGGGAAGGGAAGATTAGCCAAAAACATTCAGTACTTC.

This chain connects TRBV18 to TRBJ2-5; either TRBD1 or TRBD2 may fit D (6 bases each). Germline V gene sequence: CDR1 KGHSH, CDR2 LQKENI. The CDR3 consists of 16 residues. Trimming cost V 3 bases and J 2 bases, with 16 bases left between them. In DNA form, the CDR3 reads TGTGCCAGCTCACCCGGGGTCCGGGGGCGGCAAGAGACCCAGTACTTC. It encodes CASSPGVRGRQETQYF.

The DNA of the CDR3 is TGCAGCGTCCGCCCGTCGACAGGGACTGAAGCTTTCTTT. Its translation: CSVRPSTGTEAFF. This sequence joins TRBV29-1 and TRBJ1-1; 7 bases are a match to TRBD1. Looked up from germline, CDR1 is SQVTM and CDR2 is ANQGSEA. The length of the CDR3 is 13 residues. V shed 6 bases, J shed 5 bases, and the junction held 9 bases outside the gene matches.

Written as DNA, the CDR3 is TGTGCCAGCAGCTTAGACAGGGGGGGTAGGGAGACCCAGTACTTC. Translated, it gives CASSLDRGGRETQYF. V is TRBV7-8 and J is TRBJ2-5; TRBD1 is a possible D gene (8 bases). The germline V gene has CDR1 SGHVS and CDR2 FQNEAQ. V lost 1 base, J lost 5 bases, and 14 bases lay in between. The CDR3 consists of 15 residues.

This clone came up once. The J gene is TRBJ1-6, the V gene TRBV10-3; possibly TRBD1 for D (5 bases). With 0 bases removed from V and 11 bases from J, the gap between germline ends came to 8 bases. The CDR3 sequence is 13 residues long. Germline CDR1 reads ENHRY; CDR2 reads SYGVKD. In DNA, the CDR3 is TGTGCCATCAGTGAGTCGACAGACACACCCCTCCACTTT. It specifies CAISESTDTPLHF.

This chain uses TRBV29-1 with TRBJ2-7, with D perhaps TRBD1 (7 bases). V was clipped by 6 bases and J by 7 bases, with 25 bases between them. CDR3 size: 15 residues. The germline gives CDR1 SQVTM, CDR2 ANQGSEA. In DNA, the CDR3 is TGCAGCGTGCGACCCGCGGGCAGGGGGGCTCTGGAGCAGTACTTC. It codes for CSVRPAGRGALEQYF.

V and J are TRBV11-2 and TRBJ1-1; D call uncertain. Per germline, CDR1 SGHAT and CDR2 FQNNGV. The CDR3 runs 15 residues. V was trimmed by 4 bases and J by 1 base, leaving 13 bases between them. The CDR3 DNA reads TGTGCCAGCAGCTCGGGTCGCCTTGGGAACACTGAAGCTTTCTTT. Translation gives CASSSGRLGNTEAFF. The variable domain in full, with the rest retrieved from reference TRBV11-2 and TRBJ1-1, is EAGVAQSPRYKIIEKRQSVAFWCNPISGHATLYWYQQILGQGPKLLIQFQNNGVVDDSQLPKDRFSAERLKGVDSTLKIQPAKLEDSAVYLCASSSGRLGNTEAFFGQGTRLTVV.

The count of this clone is one. This chain links TRBV19 with TRBJ2-2, with TRBD1 identical over 7 bases. The J segment lost 0 bases and the V segment lost 10 bases, leaving 5 bases of the junction unmatched. Germline assignment: CDR1 LNHDA and CDR2 SQIVND (reference sequence). CDR3 length: 14 amino acids. The CDR3 DNA is TGTGCCACACCGGGACAGACGAACACCGGGGAGCTGTTTTTT. Protein: CATPGQTNTGELFF. The complete variable domain, with remaining parts taken from reference TRBV19 and TRBJ2-2, reads DGGITQSPKYLFRKEGQNVTLSCEQNLNHDAMYWYRQDPGQGLRLIYYSQIVNDFQKGDIAEGYSVSREKKESFPLTVTSAQKNPTAFYLCATPGQTNTGELFFGEGSRLTVL.

This clone was detected only once. J is TRBJ2-5 and V is TRBV10-3, with 9 bases that match TRBD1. The germline V gene has CDR1 ENHRY and CDR2 SYGVKD. The CDR3 has 14 amino acids. V trimming: 5 bases; J trimming: 2 bases; junction bases outside the gene matches: 3. CDR3: CAISPGTGQETQYF. The CDR3 DNA is TGTGCCATCAGTCCAGGGACAGGGCAAGAGACCCAGTACTTC.

The V and J genes are TRBV27 and TRBJ2-5; no clear D gene. The DNA end favors TRBJ2-7, so the J call may be wrong. Per germline, CDR1 MNHEY and CDR2 SMNVEV (reference sequence). There are 15 residues in the CDR3. The CDR3 DNA reads TGTGCCAGCAGTATTCGACCGTTCGGATACTACGAGCAGTACTTC. Amino acids: CASSIRPFGYYEQYF.

This chain uses TRBV12-5 with TRBJ2-5, with 7 bases fitting TRBD2. V lost 7 bases to trimming and J lost 7 bases; unmatched junction nucleotides: 15. Germline CDR1 is LGHNT and CDR2 is FRNRAP. The CDR3 is 15 residues long. The CDR3 reads CASDETFGLVGTQYF. The CDR3 coding sequence is TGTGCTAGTGACGAAACCTTTGGACTAGTTGGGACCCAGTACTTC.

The genes are TRBV25-1 and TRBJ2-1; 7 bases agree with TRBD2. The CDR3 has 18 amino acids. Germline V CDR1 and CDR2: MGHDK, SYGVNS. V was pared by 0 bases and J by 4 bases, with 12 bases of the junction left unmatched. CDR3: CASSEYVGRTRHYNEQFF. The CDR3 DNA reads as TGTGCCAGCAGTGAATATGTCGGGAGGACCCGACATTACAATGAGCAGTTCTTC.

The chain is built from TRBV7-9 and TRBJ2-2, with a tentative D call TRBD1 (5 bases). The germline V and J ends were trimmed by 5 bases and 3 bases, with 13 bases remaining between them. The CDR3 is made up of 15 amino acids. Germline CDR1 is SEHNR and CDR2 is FQNEAQ (reference sequence). The CDR3: CASSGLRVDTGELFF. CDR3 sequence (DNA): TGTGCCAGCAGCGGGCTCAGGGTCGACACCGGGGAGCTGTTTTTT.

The V gene is TRBV5-1, the J gene TRBJ1-5, with D hard to call. V lost 4 bases to trimming and J lost 3 bases, with 11 bases between them. The germline V gene encodes CDR1 SGHRS and CDR2 YFSETQ. There are 14 residues in the CDR3. The DNA for the CDR3 is TGCGCCAGCAGCCGTGGAGGGTACAATCAGCCCCAGCATTTT. This gives the protein CASSRGGYNQPQHF. The whole variable domain, filled in from reference TRBV5-1 and TRBJ1-5, reads KAGVTQTPRYLIKTRGQQVTLSCSPISGHRSVSWYQQTPGQGLQFLFEYFSETQRNKGNFPGRFSGRQFSNSRSEMNVSTLELGDSALYLCASSRGGYNQPQHFGDGTRLSIL.

This clone is a singleton in its sample. The genes are TRBV6-5 and TRBJ2-2; D is undetermined. V shed 2 bases and J shed 6 bases, with 13 bases lying between them. Per germline, CDR1 MNHEY and CDR2 SVGAGI. The CDR3 runs 15 residues. CDR3 nucleotide sequence: TGTGCCAGCAGTTACCAGCCTAGTAATGCCGGGGAGCTGTTTTTT. Translation gives CASSYQPSNAGELFF.

J is TRBJ2-5 and V is TRBV11-3; D possibly corresponds to TRBD2 (6 bases). The CDR3 is made up of 16 amino acids. Trimming shortened V by 3 bases and J by 2 bases, and 16 bases separated the two germline ends. The germline V gene has CDR1 SGHNT and CDR2 YENEEA. The CDR3 here is CASSFGSGDPQETQYF. In DNA form, the CDR3 reads TGTGCCAGCAGCTTCGGTAGCGGAGACCCGCAAGAGACCCAGTACTTC. The full variable domain, with the rest looked up from reference TRBV11-3 and TRBJ2-5, is EAGVVQSPRYKIIEKKQPVAFWCNPISGHNTLYWYLQNLGQGPELLIRYENEEAVDDSQLPKDRFSAERLKGVDSTLKIQPAELGDSAVYLCASSFGSGDPQETQYFGPGTRLLVL.